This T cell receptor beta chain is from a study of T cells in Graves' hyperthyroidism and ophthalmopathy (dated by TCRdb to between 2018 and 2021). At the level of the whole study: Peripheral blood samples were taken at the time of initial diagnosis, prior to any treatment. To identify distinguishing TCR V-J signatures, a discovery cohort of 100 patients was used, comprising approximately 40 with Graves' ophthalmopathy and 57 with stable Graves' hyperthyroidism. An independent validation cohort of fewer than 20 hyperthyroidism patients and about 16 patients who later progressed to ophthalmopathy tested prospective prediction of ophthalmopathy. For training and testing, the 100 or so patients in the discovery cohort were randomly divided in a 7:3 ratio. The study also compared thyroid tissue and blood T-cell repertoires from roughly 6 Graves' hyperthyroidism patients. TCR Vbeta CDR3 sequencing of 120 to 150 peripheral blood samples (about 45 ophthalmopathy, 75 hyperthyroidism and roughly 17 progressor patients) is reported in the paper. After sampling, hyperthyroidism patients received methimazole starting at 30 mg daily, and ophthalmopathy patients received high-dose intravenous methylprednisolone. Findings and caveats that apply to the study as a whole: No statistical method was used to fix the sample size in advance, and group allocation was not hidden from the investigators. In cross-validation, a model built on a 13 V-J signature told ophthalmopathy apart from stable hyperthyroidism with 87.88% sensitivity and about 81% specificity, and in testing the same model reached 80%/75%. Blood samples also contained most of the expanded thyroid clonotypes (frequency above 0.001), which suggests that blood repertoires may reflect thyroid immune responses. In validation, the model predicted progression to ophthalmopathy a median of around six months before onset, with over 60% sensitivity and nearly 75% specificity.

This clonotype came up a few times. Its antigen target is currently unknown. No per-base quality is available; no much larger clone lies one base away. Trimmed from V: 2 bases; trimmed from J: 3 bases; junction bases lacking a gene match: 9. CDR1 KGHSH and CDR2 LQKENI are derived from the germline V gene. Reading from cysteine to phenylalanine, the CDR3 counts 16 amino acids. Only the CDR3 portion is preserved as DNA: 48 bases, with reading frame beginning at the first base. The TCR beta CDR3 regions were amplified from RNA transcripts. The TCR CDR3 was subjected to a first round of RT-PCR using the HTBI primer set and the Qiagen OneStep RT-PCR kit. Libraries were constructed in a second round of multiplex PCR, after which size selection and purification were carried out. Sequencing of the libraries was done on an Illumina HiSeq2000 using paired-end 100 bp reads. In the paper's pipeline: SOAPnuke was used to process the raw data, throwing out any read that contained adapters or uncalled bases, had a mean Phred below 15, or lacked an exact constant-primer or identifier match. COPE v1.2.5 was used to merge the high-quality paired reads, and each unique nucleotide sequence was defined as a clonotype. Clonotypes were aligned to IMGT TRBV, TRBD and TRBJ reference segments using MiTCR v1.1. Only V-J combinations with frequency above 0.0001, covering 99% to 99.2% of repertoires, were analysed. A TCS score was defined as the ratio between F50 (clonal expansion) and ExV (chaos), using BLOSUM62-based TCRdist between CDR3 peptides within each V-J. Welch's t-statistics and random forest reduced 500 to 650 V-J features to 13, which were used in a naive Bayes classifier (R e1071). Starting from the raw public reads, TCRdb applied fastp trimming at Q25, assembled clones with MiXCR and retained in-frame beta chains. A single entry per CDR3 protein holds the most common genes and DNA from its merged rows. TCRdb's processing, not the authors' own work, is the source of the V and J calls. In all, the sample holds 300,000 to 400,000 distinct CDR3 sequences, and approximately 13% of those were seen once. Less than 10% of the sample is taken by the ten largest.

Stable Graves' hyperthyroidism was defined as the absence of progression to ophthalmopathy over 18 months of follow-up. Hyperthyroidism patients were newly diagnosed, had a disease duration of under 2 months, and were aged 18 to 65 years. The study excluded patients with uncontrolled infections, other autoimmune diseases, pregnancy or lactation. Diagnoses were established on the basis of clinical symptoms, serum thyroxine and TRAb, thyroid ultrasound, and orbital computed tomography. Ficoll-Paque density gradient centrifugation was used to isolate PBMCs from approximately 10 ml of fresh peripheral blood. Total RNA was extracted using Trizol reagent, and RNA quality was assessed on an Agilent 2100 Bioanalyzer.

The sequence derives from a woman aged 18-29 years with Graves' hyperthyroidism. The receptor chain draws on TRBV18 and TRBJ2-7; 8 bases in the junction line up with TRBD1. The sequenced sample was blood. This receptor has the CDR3 CASSPASQGGSYEQYF. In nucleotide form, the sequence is TGTGCCAGCTCACCAGCTTCACAGGGGGGAAGCTACGAGCAGTACTTC.